The source of this T cell receptor beta chain is a study of metastatic and nonmetastatic thyroid tumors. Study observations and caveats: The reported finding was significantly higher TCR beta diversity in malignant thyroid tumors relative to benign nodules, in blood and tumor.

The CDR3 runs to 13 residues. Trimming took off 2 bases at V and 0 bases at J, with 5 bases between the two ends. Per the germline V gene, CDR1 is SGHRS and CDR2 is YFSETQ. This clone was detected a few times. As yet, its antigen is unknown. Thyroid surgery had not been preceded by any treatment in any patient. TCRdb re-called the PCR reads through MiXCR. The sample records over 10,000 clones, 31% being singletons. The TCR comes from a male donor with papillary thyroid cancer or a benign thyroid nodule (not recorded which). Some clones in this sample may be carry-over from other donors' samples. The sequenced material came from tumor tissue. V is TRBV5-1 and J is TRBJ1-1; D not certain. CDR3 loop: CASSLAVNTEAFF. The CDR3 DNA is TGCGCCAGCAGCTTAGCGGTGAACACTGAAGCTTTCTTT.